This T cell receptor (beta chain) is from a study of post-analysis software for immune sequencing data. Whole-study findings and limits: About 5 TRBV segments occurring more often in patients than controls included TRBV5-6, TRBV5-1 and TRBV20-1.

Built from TCR beta cDNA, the libraries had unique molecular identifiers in them. TCRdb recomputed calls from the PCR reads with MiXCR, one row per CDR3 protein. Of fewer than 900,000 distinct CDR3 sequences listed, under 60% are singletons. The table lists this clonotype with a few counts. Its antigen is unidentified. This CDR3 region has 18 residues. Trimming cost V 2 bases and J 3 bases, with 22 bases left between them. Germline CDR1 and CDR2: SGHRS and YFSETQ. The chain is built from TRBV5-1 and TRBJ2-3; tentative D call: TRBD2 (5 bases). The TCR sequence derives from a girl aged 5-17 years with multiple sclerosis. The sample taken for sequencing was blood. The CDR3 DNA reads as TGCGCCAGCAGCTTCCGTGGGAGTCTTAACGCGGCGACAGATACGCAGTATTTT. As protein: CASSFRGSLNAATDTQYF. Full variable domain (outside the CDR3, taken from reference TRBV5-1 and TRBJ2-3): KAGVTQTPRYLIKTRGQQVTLSCSPISGHRSVSWYQQTPGQGLQFLFEYFSETQRNKGNFPGRFSGRQFSNSRSEMNVSTLELGDSALYLCASSFRGSLNAATDTQYFGPGTRLTVL.